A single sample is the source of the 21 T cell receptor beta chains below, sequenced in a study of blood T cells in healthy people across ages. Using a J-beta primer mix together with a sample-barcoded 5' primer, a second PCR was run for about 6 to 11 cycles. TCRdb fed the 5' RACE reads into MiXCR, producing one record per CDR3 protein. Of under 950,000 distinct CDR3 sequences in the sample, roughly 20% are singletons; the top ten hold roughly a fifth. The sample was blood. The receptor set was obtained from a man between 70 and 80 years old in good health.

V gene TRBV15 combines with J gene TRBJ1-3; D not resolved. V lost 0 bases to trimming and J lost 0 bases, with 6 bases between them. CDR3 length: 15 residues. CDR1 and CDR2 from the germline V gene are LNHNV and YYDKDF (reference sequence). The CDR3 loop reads CATSRDWSSGNTIYF. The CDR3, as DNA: TGTGCCACCAGCAGAGACTGGAGCTCTGGAAACACCATATATTTT.

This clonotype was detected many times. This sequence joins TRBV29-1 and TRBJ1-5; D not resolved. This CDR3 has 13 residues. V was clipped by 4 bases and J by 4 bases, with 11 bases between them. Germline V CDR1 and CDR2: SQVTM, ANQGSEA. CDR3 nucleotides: TGCAGCGTTGGAGGACCGGGGAATCAGCCCCAGCATTTT. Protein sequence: CSVGGPGNQPQHF.

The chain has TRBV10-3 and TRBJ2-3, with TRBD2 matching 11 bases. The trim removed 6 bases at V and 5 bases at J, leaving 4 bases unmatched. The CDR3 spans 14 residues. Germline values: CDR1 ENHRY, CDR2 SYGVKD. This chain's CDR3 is CAIRGTSGQDTQYF. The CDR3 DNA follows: TGTGCCATCAGGGGGACTAGCGGCCAAGATACGCAGTATTTT.

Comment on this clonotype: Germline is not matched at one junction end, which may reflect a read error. CDR3 DNA sequence: TGCGCCGGCAGCCCCGGGGAGCAGTCCTACAATGAGCAGTTCTTC. It translates to CAGSPGEQSYNEQFF. The gene calls are TRBV4-1 and TRBJ2-1; tentative D call: TRBD2 (5 bases). This CDR3 contains 15 residues. Looked up from germline, CDR1 is MGHRA and CDR2 is YSYEKL.

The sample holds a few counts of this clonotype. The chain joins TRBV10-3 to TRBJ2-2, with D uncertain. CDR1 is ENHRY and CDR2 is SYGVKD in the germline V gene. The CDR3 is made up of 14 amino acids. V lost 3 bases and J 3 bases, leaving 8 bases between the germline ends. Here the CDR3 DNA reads TGTGCCATCAGTGACAGGTTTGACACCGGGGAGCTGTTTTTT. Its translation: CAISDRFDTGELFF.

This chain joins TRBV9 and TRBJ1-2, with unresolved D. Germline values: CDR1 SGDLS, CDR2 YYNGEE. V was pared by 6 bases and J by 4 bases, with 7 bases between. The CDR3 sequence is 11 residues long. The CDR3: CASMGSYGYTF. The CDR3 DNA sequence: TGTGCCAGCATGGGGTCCTATGGCTACACCTTC.

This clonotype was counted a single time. CDR3 region: CASSLNGGSSTDTQYF. CDR3 DNA: TGTGCCAGCAGCTTAAATGGCGGGAGTAGCACAGATACGCAGTATTTT. This sequence joins TRBV7-2 and TRBJ2-3; 7 bases align to TRBD2. The CDR3 has 16 residues. Germline CDR1 reads SGHTA; CDR2 reads FQGNSA. V gave up 2 bases and J gave up 0 bases; unmatched junction bases: 5. Complete variable domain (other parts from reference TRBV7-2 and TRBJ2-3): GAGVSQSPSNKVTEKGKDVELRCDPISGHTALYWYRQSLGQGLEFLIYFQGNSAPDKSGLPSDRFSAERTGGSVSTLTIQRTQQEDSAVYLCASSLNGGSSTDTQYFGPGTRLTVL.

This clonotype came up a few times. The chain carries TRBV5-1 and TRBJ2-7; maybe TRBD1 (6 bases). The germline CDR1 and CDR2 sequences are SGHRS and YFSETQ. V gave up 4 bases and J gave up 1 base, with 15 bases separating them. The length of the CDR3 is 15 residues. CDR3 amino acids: CASSPDGGGSYEQYF. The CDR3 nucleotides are TGCGCCAGCAGCCCTGATGGGGGCGGTTCCTACGAGCAGTACTTC. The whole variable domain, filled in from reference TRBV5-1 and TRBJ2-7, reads KAGVTQTPRYLIKTRGQQVTLSCSPISGHRSVSWYQQTPGQGLQFLFEYFSETQRNKGNFPGRFSGRQFSNSRSEMNVSTLELGDSALYLCASSPDGGGSYEQYFGPGTRLTVT.

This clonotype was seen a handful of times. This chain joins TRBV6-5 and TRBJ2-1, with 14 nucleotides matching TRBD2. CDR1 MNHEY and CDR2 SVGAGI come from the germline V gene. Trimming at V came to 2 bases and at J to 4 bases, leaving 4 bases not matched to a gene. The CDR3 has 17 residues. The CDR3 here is CASSYGTSGGLYNEQFF. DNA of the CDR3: TGTGCCAGCAGTTACGGGACTAGCGGGGGCCTGTACAATGAGCAGTTCTTC.

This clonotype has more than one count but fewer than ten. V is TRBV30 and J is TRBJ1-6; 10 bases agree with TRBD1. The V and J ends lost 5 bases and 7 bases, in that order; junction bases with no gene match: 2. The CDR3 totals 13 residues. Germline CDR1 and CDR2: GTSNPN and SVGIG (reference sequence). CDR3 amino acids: CAWDRGPNSPLHF. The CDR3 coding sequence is TGTGCCTGGGACAGGGGGCCGAATTCACCCCTCCACTTT.

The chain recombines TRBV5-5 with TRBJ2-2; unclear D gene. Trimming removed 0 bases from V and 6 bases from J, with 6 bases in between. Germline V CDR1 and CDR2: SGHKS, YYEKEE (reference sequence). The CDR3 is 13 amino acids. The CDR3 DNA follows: TGTGCCAGCAGCTTGGTGGTCCCCGGGGAGCTGTTTTTT. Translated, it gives CASSLVVPGELFF.

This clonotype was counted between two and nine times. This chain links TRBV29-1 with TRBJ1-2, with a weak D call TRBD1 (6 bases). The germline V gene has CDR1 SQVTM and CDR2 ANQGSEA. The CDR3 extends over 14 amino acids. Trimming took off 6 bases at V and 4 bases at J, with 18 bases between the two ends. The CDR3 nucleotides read TGCAGCGTGCGGGGGGCAGGGGATCGCTATGGCTACACCTTC. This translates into CSVRGAGDRYGYTF.

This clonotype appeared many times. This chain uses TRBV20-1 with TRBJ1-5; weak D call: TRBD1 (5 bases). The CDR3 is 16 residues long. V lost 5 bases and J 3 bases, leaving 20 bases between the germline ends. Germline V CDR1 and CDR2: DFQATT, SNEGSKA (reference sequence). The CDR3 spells CSASSIRDGPNQPQHF. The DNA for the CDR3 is TGCAGTGCTTCCTCAATCCGGGACGGACCCAATCAGCCCCAGCATTTT.

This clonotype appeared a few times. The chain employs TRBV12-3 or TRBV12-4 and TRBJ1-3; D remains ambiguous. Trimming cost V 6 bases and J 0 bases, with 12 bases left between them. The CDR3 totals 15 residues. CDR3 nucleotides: TGTGCCAGCAGGCAAATGCCGAGCTCTGGAAACACCATATATTTT. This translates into CASRQMPSSGNTIYF.

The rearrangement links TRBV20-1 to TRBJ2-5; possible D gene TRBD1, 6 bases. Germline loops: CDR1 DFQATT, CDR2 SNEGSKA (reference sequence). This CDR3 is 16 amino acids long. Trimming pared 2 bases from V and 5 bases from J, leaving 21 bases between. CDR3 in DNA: TGCAGTGCTAGAAAAATTGGCCCTAGGGGGATGGAGACCCAGTACTTC. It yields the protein CSARKIGPRGMETQYF.

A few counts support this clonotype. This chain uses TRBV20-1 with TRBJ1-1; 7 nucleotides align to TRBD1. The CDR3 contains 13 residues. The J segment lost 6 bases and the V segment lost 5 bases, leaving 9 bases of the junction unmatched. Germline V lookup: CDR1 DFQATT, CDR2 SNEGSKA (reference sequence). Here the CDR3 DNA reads TGCAGTGCTCGCGAGATAGGGACAGCTGAAGCTTTCTTT. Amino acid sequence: CSAREIGTAEAFF.

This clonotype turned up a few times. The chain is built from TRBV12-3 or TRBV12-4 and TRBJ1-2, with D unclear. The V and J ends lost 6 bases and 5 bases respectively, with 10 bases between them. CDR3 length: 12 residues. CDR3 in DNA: TGTGCCAGCAGCCGACCAGTATATGGCTACACCTTC. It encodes CASSRPVYGYTF.

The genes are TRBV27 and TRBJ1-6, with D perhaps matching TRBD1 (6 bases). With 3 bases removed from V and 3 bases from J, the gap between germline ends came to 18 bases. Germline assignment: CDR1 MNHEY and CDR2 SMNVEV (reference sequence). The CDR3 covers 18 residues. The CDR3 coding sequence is TGTGCCAGCAGTTTGAGGTGGTCGACAGGCAACTATAATTCACCCCTCCACTTT. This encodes CASSLRWSTGNYNSPLHF.

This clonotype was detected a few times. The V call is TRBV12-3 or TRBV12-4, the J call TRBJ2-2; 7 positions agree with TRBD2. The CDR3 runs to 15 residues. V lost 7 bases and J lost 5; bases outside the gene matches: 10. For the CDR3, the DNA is TGTGCCAGCAAATCTAGCCGGGGAGGGACCGGGGAGCTGTTTTTT. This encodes CASKSSRGGTGELFF.

The CDR3 coding sequence is TGTGCCAGCAGTGTACAGGGTGCCAAAAACATTCAGTACTTC. Protein: CASSVQGAKNIQYF. The J gene is TRBJ2-4, the V gene TRBV2, with D possibly being TRBD1 (6 bases). Germline-derived CDR1 and CDR2 are SNHLY and FYNNEI. Trimming took off 4 bases at V and 1 base at J, with 8 bases between the two ends. The CDR3 has 14 residues.

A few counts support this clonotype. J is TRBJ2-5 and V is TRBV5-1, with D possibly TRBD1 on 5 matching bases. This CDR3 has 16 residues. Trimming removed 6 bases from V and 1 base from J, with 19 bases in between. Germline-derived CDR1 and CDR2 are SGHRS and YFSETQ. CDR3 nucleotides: TGCGCCAGCAACCCGGTTGGCAGGGAAGGCCAAGAGACCCAGTACTTC. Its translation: CASNPVGREGQETQYF.